The clone carrying this TCR beta chain was seen only a few times. Its antigen is currently unknown. J was trimmed by 1 base and V by 5 bases; bases with no gene match: 3. Germline lookup yields CDR1 SGHTA and CDR2 FQGTGA. The length of the CDR3 is 14 residues. TCRdb passed the RT-PCR reads through MiXCR, listing each CDR3 protein once. Among hundreds of thousands of distinct CDR3 sequences, around 14% were seen once, and the ten largest hold 11%. These data originate in a study of response to subunit inactivated influenza vaccine. Regarding the study as a whole: Only a handful of new T cells, the authors suggested, are recruited with each seasonal influenza vaccination.

This specimen was PBMCs from blood, taken roughly 12 days after vaccination. V gene TRBV7-3 combines with J gene TRBJ2-3; 7 nucleotides match TRBD1. The receptor was isolated from a man aged 50 or older who received an inactivated influenza vaccine. The DNA of the CDR3 is TGTGCCAGCAGCCGAGGACAGGGCACAGATACGCAGTATTTT. It translates to CASSRGQGTDTQYF.